Presented here are 2 T cell receptor beta chains from one specimen sequenced in a study of cytotoxic CD8 clonotypes in ibrutinib-treated CLL. Method: immunoSEQ multiplex PCR; TCRdb's copy keeps in-frame clones and lacks some. Among 55,000 to 85,000 clones, about nine tenths were seen once, and the ten largest hold 2.5% to 3.5%. The sample was PBMCs, taken after 12 months of ibrutinib treatment. The receptors were gathered from a human donor with chronic lymphocytic leukemia.

J is TRBJ2-7 and V is TRBV7-2, with D possibly matching TRBD2 (5 bases). CDR3 length: 17 residues. V lost 2 bases to trimming and J lost 4 bases, with 21 bases between them. Germline assignment: CDR1 SGHTA and CDR2 FQGNSA. CDR3 bases: TGTGCCAGCAGCTTAATGCCTAGTCTAGCCTTGGCGTACGAGCAGTACTTC. This encodes CASSLMPSLALAYEQYF.

The table lists this clone with a count of one. V and J are TRBV10-3 and TRBJ2-1; TRBD2 matches 10 bases. In germline, CDR1 is ENHRY, CDR2 SYGVKD. The CDR3 contains 17 residues. The ends lost 1 base at V and 0 bases at J; junction bases unmatched: 3. This chain's CDR3 is CAISEYSSGSSYNEQFF. CDR3 DNA: TGTGCCATCAGTGAGTATTCTAGCGGGAGCTCCTACAATGAGCAGTTCTTC.